This T cell receptor beta chain appears in the sequencing data of a study of T cell responses to AZD1222 COVID-19 vaccine. With regard to this clone: As yet, its antigen is unknown.

Points from the study as a whole: In the spike-specific TCR repertoire, nearly half reportedly target unmutated variant regions. The number of AZD1222 recipients seropositive at baseline was only five or six. Spike-specific TCR breadth and depth went up after people got two AZD1222 doses. Females made up more of the donors, who were largely white British, and clonal diversity may have come out too low.

This CDR3 spans 13 amino acids. Trimming pared 1 base from V and 0 bases from J, leaving 0 bases between. In germline, CDR1 is LNHNV, CDR2 YYDKDF (reference sequence). TCRdb keeps only in-frame clones here, not all; method: immunoSEQ multiplex PCR. The sample contains tens of thousands of clones, 80% to 90% of which appear only once. The V call is TRBV15, the J call TRBJ1-4; D is uncertain. The TCR comes from an adult who received the AZD1222 COVID-19 vaccine. Sample: peripheral blood, taken 28 days after the second AZD1222 dose. The CDR3 loop reads CATSRATNEKLFF. The CDR3 region has the DNA TGTGCCACCAGCAGAGCAACTAATGAAAAACTGTTTTTT.